This T cell receptor beta chain was sequenced in a study of shared clonotypes between healthy human individuals. Study-level information: CD4 naive and CD4 memory each took three plates per donor, while CD8 naive took two and CD8 memory one.

CD45RO negativity and positive selection for CCR7 defined naive CD8 cells, a population that excluded terminally differentiated effector memory CD45RA+ cells. Points from the study as a whole: Depth of sequencing was expected to influence donor clonotype sharing. Represented diversity (both genetic and exposure-history) was limited by the small number of donors.

Per the germline V gene, CDR1 is SGHNT and CDR2 is YYREEE (reference sequence). This CDR3 spans 15 amino acids. Unmatched junction bases numbered 4, after V lost 2 bases and J lost 4 bases. Concerning this clone itself: Its antigen is currently unknown.

The assay was carried out at the deep level. Clones were read by immunoSEQ multiplex PCR, and TCRdb kept only the in-frame ones, dropping some. This sample has roughly 850,000 clones, with about 96% found just once. V usage is TRBV5-4 and J usage is TRBJ2-3; 10 bases are shared with TRBD2. This TCR was sampled from a man between 25 and 39 years old in good health. Specimen: naive CD8+ T cells sorted from blood. The CDR3 DNA reads as TGTGCCAGCAGCTTAAGCGGGAGGGGTGCAGATACGCAGTATTTT. Translation: CASSLSGRGADTQYF.